These T cell receptor beta chains were read from a single sample in a study of blood T cell repertoires in COVID-19. The method was immunoSEQ multiplex PCR; TCRdb's version includes in-frame clones alone and lacks a portion of them. The sample holds some 70,000 clones, around 82% seen once. The material sequenced was peripheral blood. The receptors were sampled from a man aged 60 to 75 with acute or convalescent COVID-19. Both conserved end residues are part of each CDR3. A D gene is named only where the DNA matches it firmly. Some rows mark clone size as missing; the rest say once, few, many or name a class of expanded clone.

cdr3_nt: TGTGCCAGCAGCCTACTGGACACCACCGGGGAGCTGTTTTTT; cdr3_aa: CASSLLDTTGELFF; d_call: .; clone_size: .; j_call: TRBJ2-2; v_call: TRBV7-7
cdr3_nt: TGTGCCACCAGCAGCCGGGACAGGAGCACAGATACGCAGTATTTT; cdr3_aa: CATSSRDRSTDTQYF; d_call: TRBD1; clone_size: once; j_call: TRBJ2-3; v_call: TRBV15
cdr3_nt: TGTGCCACCGGGGCCCAGGGGGGTCGCGAAAAACTGTTTTTT; cdr3_aa: CATGAQGGREKLFF; d_call: TRBD1; clone_size: .; j_call: TRBJ1-4; v_call: TRBV6-5
cdr3_nt: TGTGCCAGCAGGCCCCCGGGAAGCAATCAGCCCCAGCATTTT; cdr3_aa: CASRPPGSNQPQHF; d_call: .; clone_size: .; j_call: TRBJ1-5; v_call: TRBV6-5
cdr3_nt: TGTGCCAGCAGTGATCCGGGGTGGGCTGAAGCTTTCTTT; cdr3_aa: CASSDPGWAEAFF; d_call: .; clone_size: .; j_call: TRBJ1-1; v_call: TRBV2
cdr3_nt: TGTGCCAGCAGCTTGGGCGGGGTCCTAAGAGGGTCCTACAATGAGCAGTTCTTC; cdr3_aa: CASSLGGVLRGSYNEQFF; d_call: .; clone_size: .; j_call: TRBJ2-1; v_call: TRBV11-3
cdr3_nt: TGTGCCACCCTGGGACAGATTAATTCACCCCTCCACTTT; cdr3_aa: CATLGQINSPLHF; d_call: TRBD1; clone_size: .; j_call: TRBJ1-6; v_call: TRBV7-2
cdr3_nt: TGTGCTAGTGGAAGGGCGGGGACCTACAATGAGCAGTTCTTC; cdr3_aa: CASGRAGTYNEQFF; d_call: .; clone_size: once; j_call: TRBJ2-1; v_call: TRBV12-5
cdr3_nt: TGTGCCACCAGTGCGACAGGGGGCGGCAATCAGCCCCAGCATTTT; cdr3_aa: CATSATGGGNQPQHF; d_call: TRBD1; clone_size: few; j_call: TRBJ1-5; v_call: TRBV24-1
cdr3_nt: TGTGCCAGTAGTATGGGCGTGGGGCTCGGTGAGACCCAGTACTTC; cdr3_aa: CASSMGVGLGETQYF; d_call: .; clone_size: .; j_call: TRBJ2-5; v_call: TRBV19
cdr3_nt: TGTGCCAGCAGCAGAGGGACTACAAACACCGGGGAGCTGTTTTTT; cdr3_aa: CASSRGTTNTGELFF; d_call: TRBD2; clone_size: few; j_call: TRBJ2-2; v_call: TRBV5-4
cdr3_nt: TGTGCCAGCAGCCCGCGGAGGCAGGGGGAAGGAACGACTGAAGCTTTCTTT; cdr3_aa: CASSPRRQGEGTTEAFF; d_call: TRBD1; clone_size: .; j_call: TRBJ1-1; v_call: TRBV5-6
cdr3_nt: TGTGCCAGCAGCTTCTACGGGGGGCTCACAGATACGCAGTATTTT; cdr3_aa: CASSFYGGLTDTQYF; d_call: .; clone_size: .; j_call: TRBJ2-3; v_call: TRBV7-8
cdr3_nt: TGTGCCAGCAGATCTCAACACGGGGAGCTGTTTTTT; cdr3_aa: CASRSQHGELFF; d_call: .; clone_size: .; j_call: TRBJ2-2; v_call: TRBV12-3/TRBV12-4
cdr3_nt: TGCAGCGTTGAAGAACGCCTAGCGGGGGGCGGTGAGCAGTTCTTC; cdr3_aa: CSVEERLAGGGEQFF; d_call: TRBD2; clone_size: .; j_call: TRBJ2-1; v_call: TRBV29-1
cdr3_nt: TGTGCCAGCAGCTCGACAGGGATGGATGAGCAGTTCTTC; cdr3_aa: CASSSTGMDEQFF; d_call: TRBD1; clone_size: few; j_call: TRBJ2-1; v_call: TRBV7-8
cdr3_nt: TGTGCCAGCAGACCGGGACTCACCCCGGGGGAGACCCAGTACTTC; cdr3_aa: CASRPGLTPGETQYF; d_call: .; clone_size: .; j_call: TRBJ2-5; v_call: TRBV2
cdr3_nt: TGCGCCAGCAGCTTCCAGGGGAGCGAGACCCAGTACTTC; cdr3_aa: CASSFQGSETQYF; d_call: .; clone_size: .; j_call: TRBJ2-5; v_call: TRBV5-1
cdr3_nt: TGTGCCAGCATACGGTCCGGGTCTCCCAACAATGAGCAGTTCTTC; cdr3_aa: CASIRSGSPNNEQFF; d_call: .; clone_size: .; j_call: TRBJ2-1; v_call: TRBV6-5
cdr3_nt: TGTGCCAGCAGTTCGGGACTAGCGGGGGGGTTCAGGGAGACCCAGTACTTC; cdr3_aa: CASSSGLAGGFRETQYF; d_call: TRBD2; clone_size: .; j_call: TRBJ2-5; v_call: TRBV6-2/TRBV6-3
cdr3_nt: TGTGCCAGCAGTTACCGGGACAGGGGAGAGACCCAGTACTTC; cdr3_aa: CASSYRDRGETQYF; d_call: TRBD1; clone_size: .; j_call: TRBJ2-5; v_call: TRBV6-6
cdr3_nt: TGTGCCAGCAGCTCCGGGACAAGTAAAGGCTACACCTTC; cdr3_aa: CASSSGTSKGYTF; d_call: .; clone_size: .; j_call: TRBJ1-2; v_call: TRBV7-9
cdr3_nt: TGTGCCAGCAGCCCCCGGGGGTCCCTCGGAGAGACCCAGTACTTC; cdr3_aa: CASSPRGSLGETQYF; d_call: .; clone_size: .; j_call: TRBJ2-5; v_call: TRBV7-2
cdr3_nt: TGTGCCACCAGCAGAGATGCTACAGGCCTGAACACTGAAGCTTTCTTT; cdr3_aa: CATSRDATGLNTEAFF; d_call: .; clone_size: .; j_call: TRBJ1-1; v_call: TRBV15
cdr3_nt: TGTGCCAGCAGCTTGGTGCGGCAGGGGAACACTGAAGCTTTCTTT; cdr3_aa: CASSLVRQGNTEAFF; d_call: .; clone_size: .; j_call: TRBJ1-1; v_call: TRBV5-4
cdr3_nt: TGTGCCAGCAGCCCTTCATCCGGGGTAAAAAACATTCAGTACTTC; cdr3_aa: CASSPSSGVKNIQYF; d_call: .; clone_size: .; j_call: TRBJ2-4; v_call: TRBV11-2
cdr3_nt: TGTGCCAGCAGCAGCCCCTCGGGACAGAGAAATTCACCCCTCCACTTT; cdr3_aa: CASSSPSGQRNSPLHF; d_call: .; clone_size: .; j_call: TRBJ1-6; v_call: TRBV21-1
cdr3_nt: TGTGCCAGCAAGACAAGCGGGGGGGCTGAGCAGTTCTTC; cdr3_aa: CASKTSGGAEQFF; d_call: TRBD2; clone_size: .; j_call: TRBJ2-1; v_call: TRBV2
cdr3_nt: TGTGCCAGCAGTTTCCAGGGAAATCAGCCCCAGCATTTT; cdr3_aa: CASSFQGNQPQHF; d_call: .; clone_size: .; j_call: TRBJ1-5; v_call: TRBV6-2/TRBV6-3
cdr3_nt: TGCGCCAGCACTCCGTGGAGGGAGAACACTGAAGCTTTCTTT; cdr3_aa: CASTPWRENTEAFF; d_call: .; clone_size: .; j_call: TRBJ1-1; v_call: TRBV10-2
cdr3_nt: TGTGCCAGCAGTTACAAGGACAGACCCCCATCAGGCTACACCTTC; cdr3_aa: CASSYKDRPPSGYTF; d_call: .; clone_size: .; j_call: TRBJ1-2; v_call: TRBV6-5
cdr3_nt: TGTGCCAGTAGTCCAGGGCATCAGGAGCCCCAGCATTTT; cdr3_aa: CASSPGHQEPQHF; d_call: .; clone_size: once; j_call: TRBJ1-5; v_call: TRBV19
cdr3_nt: TGTGCCTGGAGTGGGACAGCGGGGGGCGGCTACACCTTC; cdr3_aa: CAWSGTAGGGYTF; d_call: .; clone_size: .; j_call: TRBJ1-2; v_call: TRBV30
cdr3_nt: TGTGCCAGTAGCCTAGGGACTAGCGGTCTAGCCAAAAACATTCAGTACTTC; cdr3_aa: CASSLGTSGLAKNIQYF; d_call: TRBD2; clone_size: once; j_call: TRBJ2-4; v_call: TRBV19
cdr3_nt: TGCAGCGTGGGCCGGGGGTCTGAAGCTTTCTTT; cdr3_aa: CSVGRGSEAFF; d_call: .; clone_size: .; j_call: TRBJ1-1; v_call: TRBV29-1
cdr3_nt: TGTGCCAGCAGTTCTGGAGGGGCTGGGGCCAACGTCCTGACTTTC; cdr3_aa: CASSSGGAGANVLTF; d_call: .; clone_size: .; j_call: TRBJ2-6; v_call: TRBV6-6
cdr3_nt: TGTGCCAGCAGCTTAGACAGGCTCTCTGGAAACACCATATATTTT; cdr3_aa: CASSLDRLSGNTIYF; d_call: .; clone_size: .; j_call: TRBJ1-3; v_call: TRBV7-9
cdr3_nt: TGCGCCAGCAGCTTGGACGGACAGGGGCTCGGCTACACCTTC; cdr3_aa: CASSLDGQGLGYTF; d_call: TRBD1; clone_size: .; j_call: TRBJ1-2; v_call: TRBV5-1
cdr3_nt: TGTGCCTGGAGTGGGACAGGGGTCACTGAAGCTTTCTTT; cdr3_aa: CAWSGTGVTEAFF; d_call: TRBD1; clone_size: few; j_call: TRBJ1-1; v_call: TRBV30
cdr3_nt: TGTGCCAGCAGGACGGGGTCCGTGGAGCCCCAGCATTTT; cdr3_aa: CASRTGSVEPQHF; d_call: .; clone_size: .; j_call: TRBJ1-5; v_call: TRBV2
cdr3_nt: TGTGCCAGCAGTGAAGGCGGCTTGGCCAATTCACCCCTCCACTTT; cdr3_aa: CASSEGGLANSPLHF; d_call: .; clone_size: .; j_call: TRBJ1-6; v_call: TRBV6-1
cdr3_nt: TGTGCCAGTAGTGAAACGGTAAACTATGGCTACACCTTC; cdr3_aa: CASSETVNYGYTF; d_call: .; clone_size: .; j_call: TRBJ1-2; v_call: TRBV19
cdr3_nt: TGTGCCTGGAGTGTCGGGGGAACGAGCAATCAGCCCCAGCATTTT; cdr3_aa: CAWSVGGTSNQPQHF; d_call: .; clone_size: .; j_call: TRBJ1-5; v_call: TRBV30
cdr3_nt: TGTGCCAGCAGCTTACGGGGGGGCCGGGACAATGAGCAGTTCTTC; cdr3_aa: CASSLRGGRDNEQFF; d_call: TRBD2; clone_size: .; j_call: TRBJ2-1; v_call: TRBV11-2
cdr3_nt: TGCGCCAGCAGCCAGACCGGGACAGGGGGCTATGGCTACACCTTC; cdr3_aa: CASSQTGTGGYGYTF; d_call: TRBD1; clone_size: .; j_call: TRBJ1-2; v_call: TRBV4-3
cdr3_nt: TGTGCCAGCAGTGACTCGCGCAACTCCCCTCAGTACTTC; cdr3_aa: CASSDSRNSPQYF; d_call: .; clone_size: .; j_call: TRBJ2-4; v_call: TRBV6-4
cdr3_nt: TGTGCCAGCAGTGAAGTAGGACAGCGAGCTTCCGAAGCTTTCTTT; cdr3_aa: CASSEVGQRASEAFF; d_call: .; clone_size: few; j_call: TRBJ1-1; v_call: TRBV25-1
cdr3_nt: TGTGCCATCAAGGACCCTAGCGGGGGAGTCTCAGTTACGCAGTATTTT; cdr3_aa: CAIKDPSGGVSVTQYF; d_call: TRBD2; clone_size: once; j_call: TRBJ2-3; v_call: TRBV10-3
cdr3_nt: TGTGCCAGTAGTACGACAGGGGTTCCCGGGGAGCTGTTTTTT; cdr3_aa: CASSTTGVPGELFF; d_call: TRBD1; clone_size: .; j_call: TRBJ2-2; v_call: TRBV19
cdr3_nt: TGTGCCAGCAGCTCAAAGACAGGAAACACCGGGGAGCTGTTTTTT; cdr3_aa: CASSSKTGNTGELFF; d_call: .; clone_size: .; j_call: TRBJ2-2; v_call: TRBV7-2
cdr3_nt: TGTGCCAGCAGCTGGGGACAGGGAACCTACGAGCAGTACTTC; cdr3_aa: CASSWGQGTYEQYF; d_call: TRBD1; clone_size: few; j_call: TRBJ2-7; v_call: TRBV7-2
cdr3_nt: TGTGCCAGCAGCGTAGATTTGGCGGGACTAGGGGGCTCCAATGAGCAGTTCTTC; cdr3_aa: CASSVDLAGLGGSNEQFF; d_call: .; clone_size: .; j_call: TRBJ2-1; v_call: TRBV9
cdr3_nt: TGTGCCAGCAGCTTGTTACCGGGACAAGAAGAGACCCAGTACTTC; cdr3_aa: CASSLLPGQEETQYF; d_call: .; clone_size: .; j_call: TRBJ2-5; v_call: TRBV5-5
cdr3_nt: TGTGCCAGCACTGCCGGGGCAGGGGGTTCAGATACGCAGTATTTT; cdr3_aa: CASTAGAGGSDTQYF; d_call: TRBD1; clone_size: .; j_call: TRBJ2-3; v_call: TRBV6-6
cdr3_nt: TGTGCCAGCAGCTGGGAGGGGAATACGCAGTATTTT; cdr3_aa: CASSWEGNTQYF; d_call: TRBD2; clone_size: .; j_call: TRBJ2-3; v_call: TRBV7-2
cdr3_nt: TGTGCCAGCAGCTCTACAGGGTCAGTCACCGGGGAGCTGTTTTTT; cdr3_aa: CASSSTGSVTGELFF; d_call: .; clone_size: once; j_call: TRBJ2-2; v_call: TRBV5-4
cdr3_nt: TGTGCCAGCAGCTTGGTACTAGCGGGGAAAGAGACCCAGTACTTC; cdr3_aa: CASSLVLAGKETQYF; d_call: TRBD2; clone_size: .; j_call: TRBJ2-5; v_call: TRBV5-6
cdr3_nt: TGTGCCAGCAGATACAGGGGTTTAAACACCATATATTTT; cdr3_aa: CASRYRGLNTIYF; d_call: TRBD1; clone_size: .; j_call: TRBJ1-3; v_call: TRBV7-9
cdr3_nt: TGTGCCAGCAGTCTGGGGACAGGGGCGGACATTCAGTACTTC; cdr3_aa: CASSLGTGADIQYF; d_call: TRBD1; clone_size: .; j_call: TRBJ2-4; v_call: TRBV28